A selection of T cell receptor beta chains follows, all from one sample in a study of cytomegalovirus exposure and HLA in healthy donors. The table came from immunoSEQ multiplex PCR; TCRdb's copy has only in-frame clones and leaves some out. The table lists about 180,000 clones, 79% of them singletons. Sequences were obtained from PBMCs. These receptors originate from a woman aged 40 to 55 in good health and CMV-seronegative. The CDR3 runs from the conserved cysteine through the conserved F or W. A D gene is named only where the DNA matches it firmly. The size entry is marked missing in some rows and otherwise reads once, few, many or a size class.

D gene: TRBD2
J gene: TRBJ2-7
V gene: TRBV4-1
clone size: -
CDR3 DNA: TGCGCCAGCAGCCTCGGACTAGCGGGGGGAATGGACGAGCAGTACTTC
CDR3 protein: CASSLGLAGGMDEQYF

D gene: -
J gene: TRBJ1-1
V gene: TRBV28
clone size: -
CDR3 DNA: TGTGCCAGCAGTCCGCAATTGGGGGGGACTGAAGCTTTCTTT
CDR3 protein: CASSPQLGGTEAFF

D gene: -
J gene: TRBJ1-2
V gene: TRBV2
clone size: few
CDR3 DNA: TGTGCCAGCAGTGTTATTGAGTTCCGGGGCTACACCTTC
CDR3 protein: CASSVIEFRGYTF

D gene: -
J gene: TRBJ1-2
V gene: TRBV5-1
clone size: -
CDR3 DNA: TGCGCCAGCAGCCCGGTGGGGGCCAACTATGGCTACACCTTC
CDR3 protein: CASSPVGANYGYTF

D gene: TRBD2
J gene: TRBJ2-3
V gene: TRBV11-2
clone size: -
CDR3 DNA: TGTGCCAGCAGTTCTGGACTAGCGACCCGCACAGATACGCAGTATTTT
CDR3 protein: CASSSGLATRTDTQYF

D gene: -
J gene: TRBJ1-1
V gene: TRBV30
clone size: few
CDR3 DNA: TGTGCCTGGAGTGTACTGAGGGGGACGAACACTGAAGCTTTCTTT
CDR3 protein: CAWSVLRGTNTEAFF

D gene: -
J gene: TRBJ2-7
V gene: TRBV29-1
clone size: -
CDR3 DNA: TGCAGCGTTGTTACAGCAGGATACTACGAGCAGTACTTC
CDR3 protein: CSVVTAGYYEQYF

D gene: TRBD2
J gene: TRBJ2-5
V gene: TRBV7-3
clone size: -
CDR3 DNA: TGTGCCAGCAGCTGGACTAGCGACCAAGAGACCCAGTACTTC
CDR3 protein: CASSWTSDQETQYF

D gene: -
J gene: TRBJ1-4
V gene: TRBV19
clone size: -
CDR3 DNA: TGTGCCAGTAGTAGTCTCTCGACACTTAATGAAAAACTGTTTTTT
CDR3 protein: CASSSLSTLNEKLFF

D gene: TRBD2
J gene: TRBJ2-1
V gene: TRBV7-2
clone size: -
CDR3 DNA: TGTGCCAGCAGCTTAGTCTCAGGTCGGGGGGGCCAAAATGAGCAGTTCTTC
CDR3 protein: CASSLVSGRGGQNEQFF

D gene: -
J gene: TRBJ2-7
V gene: TRBV11-3
clone size: -
CDR3 DNA: TGTGCCAGCAGCTTTTTAACAGGGAACGAGCAGTACTTC
CDR3 protein: CASSFLTGNEQYF

D gene: -
J gene: TRBJ2-7
V gene: TRBV7-2
clone size: -
CDR3 DNA: TGTGCCAGCAGCTTTGGAGGGACAGAGAGTATTTACGAGCAGTACTTC
CDR3 protein: CASSFGGTESIYEQYF

D gene: TRBD1
J gene: TRBJ1-3
V gene: TRBV28
clone size: -
CDR3 DNA: TGTGCCAGCAGTCTGTCGGGACAGGGGGGTGAAAACACCATATATTTT
CDR3 protein: CASSLSGQGGENTIYF

D gene: -
J gene: TRBJ1-1
V gene: TRBV28
clone size: -
CDR3 DNA: TGTGCCAGCAGCCGGGGGACAGCTTTCTTT
CDR3 protein: CASSRGTAFF

D gene: -
J gene: TRBJ2-7
V gene: TRBV5-6
clone size: once
CDR3 DNA: TGTGCCAGCAGCTTTCCCGGGGAGGCCTACGAGCAGTACTTC
CDR3 protein: CASSFPGEAYEQYF

D gene: TRBD1
J gene: TRBJ2-3
V gene: TRBV10-3
clone size: -
CDR3 DNA: TGTGCCATCAGTGGGTCAGGGGGCGCGGGAGATACGCAGTATTTT
CDR3 protein: CAISGSGGAGDTQYF

D gene: TRBD1
J gene: TRBJ2-7
V gene: TRBV5-5
clone size: -
CDR3 DNA: TGTGCCAGCAGCTGGCAAAGGACAGGACCGGACTACGAGCAGTACTTC
CDR3 protein: CASSWQRTGPDYEQYF

D gene: TRBD2
J gene: TRBJ2-7
V gene: TRBV6-5
clone size: -
CDR3 DNA: TGTGCCAGCAGTAGCCCCGCACTAGCGTACGAGCAGTACTTC
CDR3 protein: CASSSPALAYEQYF

D gene: TRBD1
J gene: TRBJ2-7
V gene: TRBV28
clone size: -
CDR3 DNA: TGTGCCAGCAGTCCCAGACAGGGGTTCCCCTACGAGCAGTACTTC
CDR3 protein: CASSPRQGFPYEQYF

D gene: TRBD1
J gene: TRBJ2-7
V gene: TRBV5-5
clone size: -
CDR3 DNA: TGTGCCAGCAGCTTCCCCCGGGACAGGCCTTACTTC
CDR3 protein: CASSFPRDRPYF

D gene: TRBD2
J gene: TRBJ2-3
V gene: TRBV7-8
clone size: -
CDR3 DNA: TGTGCCAGCAGCTTAGCTGGCCTTAAGCGGGGGCGTGGGGGCACAGATACGCAGTATTTT
CDR3 protein: CASSLAGLKRGRGGTDTQYF

D gene: TRBD2
J gene: TRBJ2-5
V gene: TRBV11-2
clone size: -
CDR3 DNA: TGTGCCAGCAGCCGGTGGACTAGCGCGGCCCAAGAGACCCAGTACTTC
CDR3 protein: CASSRWTSAAQETQYF

D gene: TRBD2
J gene: TRBJ2-3
V gene: TRBV5-4
clone size: -
CDR3 DNA: TGTGCCAGCAGCTTGTCTAGCGGGAGCACAGATACGCAGTATTTT
CDR3 protein: CASSLSSGSTDTQYF

D gene: TRBD2
J gene: TRBJ2-1
V gene: TRBV6-4
clone size: once
CDR3 DNA: TGTGCCAGCAGTGCGAGCGGGGGGCGGTCTGAGCAGTTCTTC
CDR3 protein: CASSASGGRSEQFF

D gene: -
J gene: TRBJ2-3
V gene: TRBV10-3
clone size: -
CDR3 DNA: TGTGCCATCAGTGACGCAGGCCTCTCAGATACGCAGTATTTT
CDR3 protein: CAISDAGLSDTQYF

D gene: TRBD2
J gene: TRBJ2-3
V gene: TRBV4-2
clone size: -
CDR3 DNA: TGTGCCAGCAGCCAAGACGCTAGCGGGTCCTCTAGCACAGATACGCAGTATTTT
CDR3 protein: CASSQDASGSSSTDTQYF

D gene: -
J gene: TRBJ2-3
V gene: TRBV19
clone size: -
CDR3 DNA: TGTGCCAGTAGTTCCCAGGGGGGACTAGCAGATACGCAGTATTTT
CDR3 protein: CASSSQGGLADTQYF

D gene: -
J gene: TRBJ2-4
V gene: TRBV7-9
clone size: once
CDR3 DNA: TGTGCCAGCAGGGGATCGATGCGGGCGGAGGAGGGAAACATTCAGTACTTC
CDR3 protein: CASRGSMRAEEGNIQYF

D gene: TRBD1
J gene: TRBJ2-5
V gene: TRBV7-2
clone size: -
CDR3 DNA: TGTGCCAGCAGCTTCGGGACAGGGAAAGAGACCCAGTACTTC
CDR3 protein: CASSFGTGKETQYF

D gene: TRBD1
J gene: TRBJ2-7
V gene: TRBV5-1
clone size: -
CDR3 DNA: TGCGCCAGCACCCCCGCGTTAGGGGGCCTCGCGGGCGAGCAGTACTTC
CDR3 protein: CASTPALGGLAGEQYF

D gene: TRBD2
J gene: TRBJ2-2
V gene: TRBV28
clone size: -
CDR3 DNA: TGTGCCAGCAGCACTAGCGGGAGTCTCGGGGAGCTGTTTTTT
CDR3 protein: CASSTSGSLGELFF

D gene: -
J gene: TRBJ2-1
V gene: TRBV5-4
clone size: -
CDR3 DNA: TGTGCCAGCAGCTTGAAAGGGGGCAATGAGCAGTTCTTC
CDR3 protein: CASSLKGGNEQFF

D gene: TRBD2
J gene: TRBJ2-1
V gene: TRBV28
clone size: -
CDR3 DNA: TGTGCCAGCAGTTTACTAGGGGGACTAGCGGGAGGAAGAGAGCAGTTCTTC
CDR3 protein: CASSLLGGLAGGREQFF

D gene: -
J gene: TRBJ1-1
V gene: TRBV6-5
clone size: few
CDR3 DNA: TGTGCCAGCAGCCTCCCCGGAGACACTGAAGCTTTCTTT
CDR3 protein: CASSLPGDTEAFF

D gene: TRBD1
J gene: TRBJ1-1
V gene: TRBV7-9
clone size: -
CDR3 DNA: TGTGCCAGCAGCTGGGGACAGGGCTTAAACACTGAAGCTTTCTTT
CDR3 protein: CASSWGQGLNTEAFF

D gene: -
J gene: TRBJ1-2
V gene: TRBV27
clone size: -
CDR3 DNA: TGTGCCAGCAGTTTTTCCCGCGGGGGCGGGGGCTACACCTTC
CDR3 protein: CASSFSRGGGGYTF

D gene: -
J gene: TRBJ1-2
V gene: TRBV30
clone size: -
CDR3 DNA: TGTGCCTGGAGTGTAAGGTCAGGGGCCTATGGCTACACCTTC
CDR3 protein: CAWSVRSGAYGYTF

D gene: -
J gene: TRBJ1-1
V gene: TRBV18
clone size: -
CDR3 DNA: TGTGCCAGCTCACCACCTTTCCGACAAGGGAACACTGAAGCTTTCTTT
CDR3 protein: CASSPPFRQGNTEAFF

D gene: TRBD1
J gene: TRBJ1-5
V gene: TRBV6-6
clone size: -
CDR3 DNA: TGTGCCAGCAGTTCACAGGGGACCAATCAGCCCCAGCATTTT
CDR3 protein: CASSSQGTNQPQHF

D gene: -
J gene: TRBJ1-4
V gene: TRBV5-1
clone size: -
CDR3 DNA: TGCGCCAGCAGCTTGGTTGCCGTCTCAGCAACTAATGAAAAACTGTTTTTT
CDR3 protein: CASSLVAVSATNEKLFF

D gene: -
J gene: TRBJ1-1
V gene: TRBV25-1
clone size: -
CDR3 DNA: TGTGCCAGCAGTATCGTGAACACTGAAGCTTTCTTT
CDR3 protein: CASSIVNTEAFF

D gene: TRBD1
J gene: TRBJ2-6
V gene: TRBV5-1
clone size: once
CDR3 DNA: TGCGCCAGCAGCAAGGAAGGACCGGGACAGACAAACTCTGGGGCCAACGTCCTGACTTTC
CDR3 protein: CASSKEGPGQTNSGANVLTF

D gene: -
J gene: TRBJ2-3
V gene: TRBV5-1
clone size: -
CDR3 DNA: TGCGCCAGCACGGACGGGAGTATAAATACGCAGTATTTT
CDR3 protein: CASTDGSINTQYF

D gene: -
J gene: TRBJ1-1
V gene: TRBV7-2
clone size: -
CDR3 DNA: TGTGCCAGCAGCTTAGGAGGGTCCTTGAGGGAAGCTTTCTTT
CDR3 protein: CASSLGGSLREAFF

D gene: -
J gene: TRBJ1-1
V gene: TRBV19
clone size: -
CDR3 DNA: TGTGCCAGTACTGCTAATCAGAACACTGAAGCTTTCTTT
CDR3 protein: CASTANQNTEAFF

D gene: TRBD1
J gene: TRBJ2-2
V gene: TRBV5-1
clone size: -
CDR3 DNA: TGCGCCAGCAGCTTGGAAGGGACAGCCAACACCGGGGAGCTGTTTTTT
CDR3 protein: CASSLEGTANTGELFF

D gene: -
J gene: TRBJ2-3
V gene: TRBV7-7
clone size: -
CDR3 DNA: TGTGCTAGCAGCTTATCTCAGGGTGTCTCCAATACGCAGTATTTT
CDR3 protein: CASSLSQGVSNTQYF

D gene: -
J gene: TRBJ2-5
V gene: TRBV25-1
clone size: -
CDR3 DNA: TGTGCCAGCAGTGAAGGGTTAGGGGCCCGTGGAGAGACCCAGTACTTC
CDR3 protein: CASSEGLGARGETQYF

D gene: -
J gene: TRBJ1-3
V gene: TRBV4-2
clone size: few
CDR3 DNA: TGTGCCAGCAGCCAAGAATTCGGCTGGGCAACTTCTGGAAACACCATATATTTT
CDR3 protein: CASSQEFGWATSGNTIYF

D gene: TRBD2
J gene: TRBJ2-5
V gene: TRBV5-1
clone size: -
CDR3 DNA: TGCGCCAGCAGCACCTTAGCGGGAGGGTACCAAGAGACCCAGTACTTC
CDR3 protein: CASSTLAGGYQETQYF

D gene: TRBD1
J gene: TRBJ2-5
V gene: TRBV5-1
clone size: -
CDR3 DNA: TGCGCCAGCAGCTTGGGCCCACAGGGGGAGACCCAGTACTTC
CDR3 protein: CASSLGPQGETQYF